This T cell receptor beta chain was identified during a study of T cell repertoires in cytomegalovirus infection. Study-level information: Indications came from public TCR beta signatures; they pointed to CMV infection and to a matching HLA type.

The CDR3 has 14 residues. The germline gives CDR1 DFQATT, CDR2 SNEGSKA (reference sequence). With 5 bases removed from V and 5 bases from J, the gap between germline ends came to 17 bases. TCRdb analysed the reads with MiXCR anew, one entry per CDR3 protein. The sample includes under 350,000 distinct CDR3 sequences, 8% to 10% of them seen just once. In its sample, this clonotype was seen a few times. This sequence joins TRBV20-1 and TRBJ2-3; D might be TRBD2 (6 bases). Source material: PBMCs. This TCR was recovered from a human donor in good health (CMV status not recorded). Some clones in this sample may be carry-over from other donors' samples. The chain's CDR3 is CSALLAGPKDTQYF. The CDR3 nucleotides read TGCAGTGCTCTCCTGGCGGGGCCTAAAGATACGCAGTATTTT.